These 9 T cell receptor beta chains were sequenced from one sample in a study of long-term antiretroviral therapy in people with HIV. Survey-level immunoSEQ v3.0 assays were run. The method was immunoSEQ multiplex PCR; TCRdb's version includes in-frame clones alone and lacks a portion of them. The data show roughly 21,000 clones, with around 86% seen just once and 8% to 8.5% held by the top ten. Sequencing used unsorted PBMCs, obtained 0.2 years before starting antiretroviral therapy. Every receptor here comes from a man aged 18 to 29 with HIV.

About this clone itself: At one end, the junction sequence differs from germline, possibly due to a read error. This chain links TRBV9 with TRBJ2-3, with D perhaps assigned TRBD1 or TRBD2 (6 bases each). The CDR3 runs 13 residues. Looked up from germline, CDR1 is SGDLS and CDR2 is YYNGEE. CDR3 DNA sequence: TGTGCCAGCAGCTTTGTAGAGGGGGGACAAATCAAATTT. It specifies CASSFVEGGQIKF.

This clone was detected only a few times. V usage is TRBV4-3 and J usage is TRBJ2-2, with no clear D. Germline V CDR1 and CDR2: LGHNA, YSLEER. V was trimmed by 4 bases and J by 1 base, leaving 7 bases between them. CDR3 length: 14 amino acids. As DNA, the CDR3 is TGCGCCAGCAGCCGTAAAGAGAACACCGGGGAGCTGTTTTTT. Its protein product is CASSRKENTGELFF.

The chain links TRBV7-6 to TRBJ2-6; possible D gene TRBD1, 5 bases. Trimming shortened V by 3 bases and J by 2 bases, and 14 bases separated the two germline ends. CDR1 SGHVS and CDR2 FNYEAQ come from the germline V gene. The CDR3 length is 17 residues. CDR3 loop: CASSLGPRAPGANVLTF. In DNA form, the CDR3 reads TGTGCCAGCAGCTTGGGGCCCAGAGCTCCTGGGGCCAACGTCCTGACTTTC.

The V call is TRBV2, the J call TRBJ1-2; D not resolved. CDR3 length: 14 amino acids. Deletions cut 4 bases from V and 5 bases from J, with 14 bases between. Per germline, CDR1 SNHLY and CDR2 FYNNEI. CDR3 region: CASSASEGLYGYTF. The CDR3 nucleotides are TGTGCCAGCAGTGCCTCGGAAGGGTTGTATGGCTACACCTTC.

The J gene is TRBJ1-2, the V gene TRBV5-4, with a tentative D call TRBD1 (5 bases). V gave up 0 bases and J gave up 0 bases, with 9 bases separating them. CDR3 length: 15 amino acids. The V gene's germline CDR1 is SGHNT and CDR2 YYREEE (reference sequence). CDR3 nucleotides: TGTGCCAGCAGCTTGGATTGGGGGTCTAACTATGGCTACACCTTC. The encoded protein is CASSLDWGSNYGYTF.

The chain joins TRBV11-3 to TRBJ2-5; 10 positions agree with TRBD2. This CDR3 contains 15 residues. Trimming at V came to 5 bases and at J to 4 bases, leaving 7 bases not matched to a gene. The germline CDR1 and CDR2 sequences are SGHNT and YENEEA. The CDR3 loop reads CASSPGTSELETQYF. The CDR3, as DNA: TGTGCCAGCAGCCCCGGGACTAGCGAACTAGAGACCCAGTACTTC.

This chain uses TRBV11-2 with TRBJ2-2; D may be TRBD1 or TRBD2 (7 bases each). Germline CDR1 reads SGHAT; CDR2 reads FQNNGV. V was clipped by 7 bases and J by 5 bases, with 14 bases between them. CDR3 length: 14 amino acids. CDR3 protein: CASNRQGGTGELFF. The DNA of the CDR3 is TGTGCCAGCAACAGACAGGGAGGGACCGGGGAGCTGTTTTTT.

CDR3 in amino acids: CASSPTGTENTEAFF. The CDR3 DNA is TGTGCCAGCTCACCAACAGGGACAGAGAACACTGAAGCTTTCTTT. The J gene is TRBJ1-1, the V gene TRBV18, with TRBD1 matching 7 bases. Germline CDR1 KGHSH, CDR2 LQKENI. J gave up 1 base and V 2 bases, and 4 bases lay outside the gene matches. The CDR3 totals 15 residues.

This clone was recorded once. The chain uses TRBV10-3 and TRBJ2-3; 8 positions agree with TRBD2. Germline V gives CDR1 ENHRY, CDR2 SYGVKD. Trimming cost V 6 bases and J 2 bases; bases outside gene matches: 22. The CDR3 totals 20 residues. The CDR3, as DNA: TGTGCCATCAGAGGAGGGACTAGTGAACCCTTGCCTCCATCCACAGATACGCAGTATTTT. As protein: CAIRGGTSEPLPPSTDTQYF.